The 3 T cell receptor beta chains below were found in one sample sequenced in a study of persistence of HIV-infected CD4 T cells. Their antigens remain unidentified. The libraries were made with immunoSEQ version 4 in survey mode. Generated by immunoSEQ multiplex PCR, the TCRdb table keeps only in-frame clones and is missing some. Among 35,000 or so clones listed, over 65% were seen once. An overlapping HIV-1 Gag peptide pool stimulated these cells at 0.75 to 1 ug/peptide/mL. Sorted nonresponding memory CD4+ T cells were CD40L-negative, CD69-negative, CD45RO-high. The sample consisted of cultured CD4+ T cells from PBMCs, taken from a patient who received antiretroviral therapy. The receptors here all came from an adult with HIV. The donor label of this sample is uncertain.

The V and J genes are TRBV11-3 and TRBJ2-6; D not resolved. Trimming shortened V by 0 bases and J by 2 bases, and 11 bases separated the two germline ends. The CDR3 length is 17 residues. CDR1 and CDR2 from the germline V gene are SGHNT and YENEEA. CDR3 DNA sequence: TGTGCCAGCAGCTTAGAAGCAGGAAGAACTGGGGCCAACGTCCTGACTTTC. This translates into CASSLEAGRTGANVLTF.

This clone has a single count. The chain couples TRBV9 to TRBJ1-2; a possible D gene is TRBD1 (6 bases). The V end was cut by 3 bases, the J end by 5 bases, with 14 bases between. The CDR3 sequence is 14 residues long. Germline assignment: CDR1 SGDLS and CDR2 YYNGEE. CDR3 DNA: TGTGCCAGCAGCGCAGGGACAAAAGGGTATGGCTACACCTTC. Translation gives CASSAGTKGYGYTF. The complete variable domain, with remaining parts taken from reference TRBV9 and TRBJ1-2, reads DSGVTQTPKHLITATGQRVTLRCSPRSGDLSVYWYQQSLDQGLQFLIQYYNGEERAKGNILERFSAQQFPDLHSELNLSSLELGDSALYFCASSAGTKGYGYTFGSGTRLTVV.

This chain joins TRBV9 and TRBJ1-1; a weak D match, TRBD1 (6 bases). CDR1 is SGDLS, CDR2 YYNGEE, per germline. This CDR3 region has 16 residues. The germline V and J ends were trimmed by 3 bases and 0 bases, with 15 bases remaining between them. The CDR3 DNA is TGTGCCAGCAGCGCTCGACAGGCAGGTTTGAACACTGAAGCTTTCTTT. Translating it yields CASSARQAGLNTEAFF.